These 23 T cell receptor beta chains were all obtained from the same sample, sequenced in a study of post-analysis software for immune sequencing data. The study's findings and limits: There were about five TRBV segments more frequent in patients than controls, and TRBV5-6, TRBV5-1 and TRBV20-1 were among them.

Unique-molecular-identifier-tagged TCR beta cDNA libraries were used. MiXCR, run by TCRdb on the PCR reads, gives a single entry per CDR3 protein. The table has about 400,000 distinct CDR3 sequences, roughly 35% seen once. No antigen has been identified for these receptors. The sample comprised blood. The origin of the receptors is a girl aged 5-17 years with multiple sclerosis.

This clonotype came up a few times. The rearrangement joins TRBV7-9 to TRBJ2-7, with D possibly matching TRBD1 (5 bases). The CDR3 is made up of 15 amino acids. V was clipped by 0 bases and J by 2 bases, with 11 bases between them. Per germline, CDR1 SEHNR and CDR2 FQNEAQ (reference sequence). Here the CDR3 reads CASSLAQGNTYEQYF. The CDR3, as DNA: TGTGCCAGCAGCTTAGCCCAGGGAAATACCTACGAGCAGTACTTC.

The count of this clonotype is one. V is TRBV7-2 and J is TRBJ2-5, with D unresolved. CDR3 length: 13 residues. In germline, CDR1 is SGHTA, CDR2 FQGNSA. Trimming pared 0 bases from V and 4 bases from J, leaving 6 bases between. CDR3 sequence: CASSLARIETQYF. The CDR3 nucleotides read TGTGCCAGCAGCTTAGCGCGAATAGAGACCCAGTACTTC.

This clonotype was counted only a few times. The rearrangement uses TRBV20-1 and TRBJ1-1; D not resolved. The CDR3 extends over 12 amino acids. Germline CDR1 DFQATT, CDR2 SNEGSKA (reference sequence). The V end lost 2 bases, the J end lost 0 bases, and 4 bases lay between the germline ends. Written as DNA, the CDR3 is TGCAGTGCTAGAAGGGTGAACACTGAAGCTTTCTTT. This sequence encodes CSARRVNTEAFF.

The gene calls are TRBV6-5 and TRBJ1-1; D gene uncertain. Trimming took off 2 bases at V and 1 base at J, with 8 bases between the two ends. This CDR3 spans 14 amino acids. Germline CDR1 and CDR2: MNHEY and SVGAGI. CDR3 bases: TGTGCCAGCAGTTACGTCGGGGAGAACACTGAAGCTTTCTTT. Translating gives CASSYVGENTEAFF.

This clonotype appeared a few times. The chain carries TRBV5-1 and TRBJ2-7; a possible D gene is TRBD1 (6 bases). The ends were cut back, 4 bases at V and 2 bases at J, with 16 bases in the middle. This CDR3 is 15 amino acids long. Per germline, CDR1 SGHRS and CDR2 YFSETQ. As DNA, the CDR3 is TGCGCCAGCAGCATTGCCCCCCGGGACACCTACGAGCAGTACTTC. It encodes CASSIAPRDTYEQYF.

CDR3 protein: CASSLGGDSYRPHQPQHF. DNA for the CDR3: TGTGCCAGCAGTTTAGGGGGGGACAGCTATAGGCCCCACCAGCCCCAGCATTTT. The V call is TRBV12-3 or TRBV12-4, the J call TRBJ1-5; 7 nucleotides agree with TRBD1. Trimming cost V 1 base and J 7 bases; bases outside gene matches: 16. This CDR3 is built from 18 residues.

This clonotype has a handful of counts. The chain combines TRBV7-2 with TRBJ2-7, with 12 bases fitting TRBD2. J was trimmed by 5 bases and V by 1 base; bases with no gene match: 6. CDR1 SGHTA and CDR2 FQGNSA come from the germline V gene. CDR3 length: 16 residues. CDR3 in DNA: TGTGCCAGCAGCTTAGATCTAGCGGGGGGGACCGACGAGCAGTACTTC. This codes for CASSLDLAGGTDEQYF.

This clonotype turned up a few times. This rearrangement joins TRBV5-1 to TRBJ2-1; TRBD1 or TRBD2 may be the D gene (5 bases each). CDR1 is SGHRS, CDR2 YFSETQ, per germline. The CDR3 runs to 14 residues. V shed 3 bases and J shed 7 bases, with 14 bases lying between them. The CDR3 DNA is TGCGCCAGCAGCTCGCCGGGACGGAAAAATGAGCAGTTCTTC. Protein product: CASSSPGRKNEQFF. The entire variable domain, with the rest obtained from reference TRBV5-1 and TRBJ2-1, is as follows: KAGVTQTPRYLIKTRGQQVTLSCSPISGHRSVSWYQQTPGQGLQFLFEYFSETQRNKGNFPGRFSGRQFSNSRSEMNVSTLELGDSALYLCASSSPGRKNEQFFGPGTRLTVL.

The rearrangement joins TRBV28 to TRBJ2-3; tentatively, D is TRBD1 or TRBD2 (6 bases each). The V end lost 2 bases, the J end lost 4 bases, and 13 bases lay between the germline ends. This CDR3 is built from 15 residues. CDR1 is MDHEN, CDR2 SYDVKM, per germline. In nucleotides, the CDR3 is TGTGCCAGCAGTTTACTGTGGGGGGCGGCAGATACGCAGTATTTT. This codes for CASSLLWGAADTQYF.

The chain recombines TRBV5-1 with TRBJ1-1; the match to TRBD1 covers 8 bases. Germline CDR1 SGHRS, CDR2 YFSETQ. CDR3 size: 13 residues. V was pared by 2 bases and J by 6 bases, with 3 bases of the junction left unmatched. The CDR3 protein is CASSFTGGAEAFF. The CDR3 DNA is TGCGCCAGCAGCTTTACAGGGGGGGCTGAAGCTTTCTTT.

A word on this clonotype: At one end the junction does not follow the germline gene, possibly because of a read error. This rearrangement joins TRBV20-1 to TRBJ1-5; a possible D gene is TRBD1 (6 bases). Germline V gene lookup returns CDR1 DFQATT and CDR2 SNEGSKA (reference sequence). CDR3 size: 16 residues. The CDR3, as DNA: TGCGGTGCCACGCCCTTGGGGGCAAATAGCAATCAGCCCCAGCATTTT. Protein product: CGATPLGANSNQPQHF.

The genes are TRBV6-5 and TRBJ2-7; 8 nucleotides agree with TRBD1. J lost 5 bases, V lost 6 bases, and 6 bases had no gene match. Germline V gene lookup returns CDR1 MNHEY and CDR2 SVGAGI. The CDR3 consists of 13 residues. CDR3 region: CASSPETGDEQYF. CDR3 DNA: TGTGCCAGCAGCCCCGAGACAGGGGACGAGCAGTACTTC.

V and J are TRBV4-2 and TRBJ2-7; maybe TRBD1 (6 bases). Trimming stripped 5 bases from V and 6 bases from J, with 17 bases between. CDR3 length: 14 residues. Germline CDR1 reads LGHNA; CDR2 reads YNFKEQ. CDR3 sequence: CASSNLGTSGEQYF. CDR3 bases: TGTGCCAGCAGCAACCTTGGGACATCGGGCGAGCAGTACTTC.

This sequence joins TRBV6-1 and TRBJ1-1; D is unresolved. The V and J ends lost 0 bases and 3 bases respectively, with 14 bases between them. The CDR3 has 16 residues. Per germline, CDR1 MNHNS and CDR2 SASEGT. CDR3 amino acids: CASSEASTAADTEAFF. The DNA for the CDR3 is TGTGCCAGCAGTGAAGCGAGCACAGCGGCGGACACTGAAGCTTTCTTT.

The chain combines TRBV2 with TRBJ2-2; D is undetermined. This CDR3 has 15 residues. The germline V gene has CDR1 SNHLY and CDR2 FYNNEI. V was shortened by 6 bases and J by 1 base, with 12 bases between the two germline ends. CDR3 amino acids: CASRNGYVNTGELFF. CDR3 DNA: TGTGCCAGCAGGAACGGTTACGTGAACACCGGGGAGCTGTTTTTT.

A single count supports this clonotype. This chain joins TRBV29-1 and TRBJ2-1; 14 positions agree with TRBD2. Germline loops: CDR1 SQVTM, CDR2 ANQGSEA. V lost 6 bases and J lost 7; bases outside the gene matches: 8. The CDR3 is made up of 15 amino acids. This CDR3 reads CSVDRTSGGRNEQFF. The CDR3 bases are TGCAGCGTAGATCGGACTAGCGGGGGGAGGAATGAGCAGTTCTTC.

This chain joins TRBV20-1 and TRBJ1-2; D call uncertain. Trimming took 1 base from V and 6 from J, leaving 15 bases between them. This CDR3 is built from 14 residues. Per the germline V gene, CDR1 is DFQATT and CDR2 is SNEGSKA (reference sequence). The CDR3: CSARAGTERDGYTF. Written as DNA, the CDR3 is TGCAGTGCTAGAGCGGGCACAGAAAGGGATGGCTACACCTTC.

The chain links TRBV20-1 to TRBJ1-1; 8 nucleotides agree with TRBD1. Per germline, CDR1 DFQATT and CDR2 SNEGSKA (reference sequence). V lost 3 bases to trimming and J lost 1 base; unmatched junction nucleotides: 7. This CDR3 has 15 amino acids. The CDR3 spells CSASRTGTENTEAFF. The CDR3 nucleotides read TGCAGTGCTAGCCGGACAGGGACAGAGAACACTGAAGCTTTCTTT.

The rearrangement links TRBV7-2 to TRBJ2-1; 9 bases align to TRBD2. The CDR3 spans 16 residues. Germline CDR1 is SGHTA and CDR2 is FQGNSA. V was pared by 2 bases and J by 3 bases, with 5 bases of the junction left unmatched. The CDR3 reads CASSLISGGYYNEQFF. Here the CDR3 DNA reads TGTGCCAGCAGCTTAATAAGCGGGGGGTACTACAATGAGCAGTTCTTC.

This chain joins TRBV4-1 and TRBJ2-7, with 7 bases identical to TRBD2. Looked up from germline, CDR1 is MGHRA and CDR2 is YSYEKL. The CDR3 covers 15 residues. V lost 1 base to trimming and J lost 6 bases; unmatched junction nucleotides: 9. The CDR3 nucleotides read TGCGCCAGCAGCCAAGTTCTGGCGGGGGAAGGCGAGCAGTACTTC. Translated, it gives CASSQVLAGEGEQYF.

V is TRBV6-6 and J is TRBJ2-5; TRBD2 matches 7 bases. The end of the DNA fits TRBJ2-7 better, so the J call may be wrong. Germline V CDR1 and CDR2: MNHNY, SVGAGI (reference sequence). The CDR3 runs 13 residues. CDR3 DNA sequence: TGTGCCAGCAGGCGGGAGAGGGTCAACGAGCAGTACTTC. The encoded protein is CASRRERVNEQYF.

This clonotype was seen only a few times. The rearrangement links TRBV10-3 to TRBJ2-3; possibly TRBD2 for D (6 bases). CDR3 length equals 12 residues. Germline CDR1 ENHRY, CDR2 SYGVKD. The germline V and J ends were trimmed by 6 bases and 6 bases, with 10 bases remaining between them. As DNA, the CDR3 is TGTGCCATCAGCTCTAGCGAGGATACGCAGTATTTT. Translating gives CAISSSEDTQYF.

A few counts support this clonotype. The chain links TRBV7-8 to TRBJ1-6; D unresolved. This CDR3 is 13 amino acids long. CDR1 and CDR2 from the germline V gene are SGHVS and FQNEAQ. V shed 5 bases and J shed 12 bases, with 14 bases lying between them. In DNA form, the CDR3 reads TGTGCCAGCAGCCTCCGGGCCCTACAACCCCTCCACTTT. Protein: CASSLRALQPLHF. Full variable domain (outside the CDR3, taken from reference TRBV7-8 and TRBJ1-6): GAGVSQSPRYKVAKRGQDVALRCDPISGHVSLFWYQQALGQGPEFLTYFQNEAQLDKSGLPSDRFFAERPEGSVSTLKIQRTQQEDSAVYLCASSLRALQPLHFGNGTRLTVT.